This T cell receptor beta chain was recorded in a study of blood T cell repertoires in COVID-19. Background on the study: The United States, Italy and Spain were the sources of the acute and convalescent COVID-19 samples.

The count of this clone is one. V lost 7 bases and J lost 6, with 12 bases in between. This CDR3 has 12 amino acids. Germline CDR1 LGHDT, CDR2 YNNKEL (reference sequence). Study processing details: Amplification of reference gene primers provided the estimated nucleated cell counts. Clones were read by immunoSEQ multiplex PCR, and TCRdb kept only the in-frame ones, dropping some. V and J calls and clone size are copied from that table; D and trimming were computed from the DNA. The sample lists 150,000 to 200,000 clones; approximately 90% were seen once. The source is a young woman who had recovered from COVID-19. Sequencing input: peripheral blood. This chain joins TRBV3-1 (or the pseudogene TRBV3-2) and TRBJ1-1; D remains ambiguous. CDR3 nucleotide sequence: TGTGCCAGCACCCAGTTCGGGGCTGAAGCTTTCTTT. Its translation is CASTQFGAEAFF.